This TCR beta chain was identified in a study of CXCR3-negative and CXCR3-positive naive CD8 T cells. Study observations and caveats: In CXCR3-positive naive cells, the TRB CDR3s were more hydrophobic than in CXCR3-negative naive cells.

UMI-labeled 5' RACE TRB cDNA libraries were prepared from the cells. One entry per CDR3 protein, without DNA, is what TCRdb gives after re-calling the 5' RACE reads. The repertoire shows 100,000 to 150,000 distinct CDR3 sequences; the top ten hold 0.45% to 0.6%. As to this clonotype: The antigen remains undetermined.

The CDR3 length is 16 residues. Germline assignment: CDR1 SQVTM and CDR2 ANQGSEA. All CD8+ T cell subsets were sorted in triplicate at over 250,000 cells each. CD45RO-CCR7+CD27+CD95- defined naive CD8+ T cells. Sample: naive CXCR3- CD8+ T cells from blood. Subset denoted: CD45RO-CCR7+CD27+CD95- naive CD8+ T cells lacking CXCR3 (TNR3-). V is TRBV29-1 and J is TRBJ2-7; with no DNA, the TCRdb D assignment of TRBD1 cannot be verified. The clonotype comes from a human donor in good health. Some clones in this sample may be carry-over from other donors' samples. CDR3 in amino acids: CSVEGQGNSKPYEQYF.